This T cell receptor beta chain stems from a study of blood T cells in healthy people across ages. Notes on the study in general: Both higher diversity and more naive CD4+ cells marked long-lived donors when set against aged donors. Diversity estimates drawn from one million T cells were deemed underestimates. Across samples, TCR beta diversity tracked strongly with naive T cell percentage.

This clonotype was seen at least ten times. Its target is not known. Next came a second PCR, run for about 6 to 12 cycles, which used a sample-barcoded 5' primer along with a J-beta primer mix. Every cDNA molecule carried a tag from a template-switch adaptor bearing 12 random nucleotides. Via MiXCR, TCRdb re-called the 5' RACE reads, giving one row per CDR3 protein. Of about 1.4 million distinct CDR3 sequences in the sample, approximately 59% were seen once. This clonotype was sampled from a man aged 18 to 29 in good health. Material for sequencing was blood.

CDR3 loop: CASSQDSDTQYF. Here the CDR3 DNA reads TGCGCCAGCAGCCAAGACTCAGATACGCAGTATTTT. V is TRBV4-3 and J is TRBJ2-3; no clear D. Trimming removed 0 bases at V and 4 bases at J, with 2 bases between. The CDR3 is 12 residues long. Germline CDR1 reads LGHNA; CDR2 reads YSLEER.